This entry describes one TCR beta chain. The antigen remains unidentified. The sample originates from a study of shared clonotypes between healthy human individuals. Findings of the study overall: Incompleteness in sorted-subset sequencing, despite large depth, was shown by rarefaction. Relative to their counterparts shared across all four donors, non-shared clonotypes exhibited diminished generation probabilities. Generally, naive subsets came out with larger estimated richness than memory subsets.

Assay: immunoSEQ multiplex PCR; the TCRdb copy retains only in-frame clones and omits some. The table lists 2 million to 2.5 million clones, roughly 92% of them singletons. The sequenced material came from naive CD4+ T cells from PBMCs. Subset noted: CD45RA+ positively selected. The sequence derives from a man aged 18 to 29 in good health. Some clones in this sample may be carry-over from other donors' samples.

CDR3 sequence reads: CASSNSGASYEQYF. CDR3 in DNA: TGTGCCAGCAGTAATTCCGGGGCCTCCTACGAGCAGTACTTC. The chain links TRBV6-1 to TRBJ2-7; D possibly uses TRBD1 or TRBD2 (5 bases each). V was shortened by 5 bases and J by 0 bases, with 11 bases between the two germline ends. The CDR3 is 14 amino acids. The germline V gene encodes CDR1 MNHNS and CDR2 SASEGT.